These 21 T cell receptor beta chains were sequenced from one sample in a study of CD8+ T cells in alopecia areata. Specified treatment: oral pan-JAK inhibitor, 5-10 mg twice daily. Once RNA had been extracted, it was reverse transcribed into cDNA to act as the sequencing template. TCRdb's copy holds only in-frame clones and misses some; the assay was immunoSEQ multiplex PCR. In the table there are some 220,000 clones, about 57% of which are singletons. This material consisted of CD4+ T cells sorted from blood, taken at week 4, from a patient treated with tofacitinib. All receptors derive from a human donor with alopecia areata.

There are a few counts of this clone. The V gene is TRBV7-2, the J gene TRBJ1-1, with D possibly matching TRBD1 (5 bases). Germline V lookup: CDR1 SGHTA, CDR2 FQGNSA. V lost 3 bases, J lost 9 bases, and 8 bases lay in between. This CDR3 has 11 residues. The DNA of the CDR3 is TGTGCCAGCAGCTTCGGGGCGCAAGCTTTCTTT. Its protein is CASSFGAQAFF.

This clone was seen only once. The chain combines TRBV7-2 with TRBJ2-2, with D perhaps being TRBD1 or TRBD2 (6 bases each). CDR3 size: 16 residues. Germline values: CDR1 SGHTA, CDR2 FQGNSA. Trimming pared 1 base from V and 4 bases from J, leaving 13 bases between. CDR3: CASSLVRGGPTGELFF. CDR3 bases: TGTGCCAGCAGCTTAGTTCGTGGGGGGCCCACCGGGGAGCTGTTTTTT.

This clone was observed a few times. This chain uses TRBV15 with TRBJ1-2; 8 nucleotides match TRBD1. V lost 2 bases and J lost 3; bases outside the gene matches: 2. The CDR3 consists of 14 residues. Per germline, CDR1 LNHNV and CDR2 YYDKDF (reference sequence). CDR3 bases: TGTGCCACCAGCAGAAACAGGGGGGACTATGGCTACACCTTC. Its protein is CATSRNRGDYGYTF.

In this sample, this clone turned up a few times. J is TRBJ2-2 and V is TRBV5-1; a possible D gene is TRBD2 (6 bases). In germline, CDR1 is SGHRS, CDR2 YFSETQ. The CDR3 is 14 amino acids. V was shortened by 5 bases and J by 7 bases, with 15 bases between the two germline ends. The CDR3 sequence: CASRREPGVGELFF. CDR3 nucleotide sequence: TGCGCCAGCAGACGCGAACCGGGAGTCGGGGAGCTGTTTTTT.

This chain connects TRBV29-1 to TRBJ2-2; D is undetermined. V lost 4 bases to trimming and J lost 7 bases, with 10 bases between them. CDR1 is SQVTM and CDR2 is ANQGSEA in the germline V gene. The CDR3 has 12 amino acids. The CDR3 region is CSVGEQIGELFF. DNA of the CDR3: TGCAGCGTTGGCGAGCAGATCGGGGAGCTGTTTTTT.

The V call is TRBV7-2, the J call TRBJ1-5, with 10 positions matching TRBD1. Looked up from germline, CDR1 is SGHTA and CDR2 is FQGNSA. J was trimmed by 7 bases and V by 9 bases; bases with no gene match: 6. The CDR3 contains 13 residues. The CDR3 DNA reads as TGTGCCAGTTCGCCGGGACAGGGGCAGCCCCAGCATTTT. Protein: CASSPGQGQPQHF.

CDR3 in DNA: TGTGCCAGCAGCCCTGGACAGGGTAACTATGGCTACACCTTC. Its protein product is CASSPGQGNYGYTF. The J gene is TRBJ1-2, the V gene TRBV7-6; TRBD1 matches 8 bases. Losses at the gene ends were 5 bases for V and 1 base for J; bases not matched to a gene: 3. Germline V gene data show CDR1 as SGHVS and CDR2 as FNYEAQ. The CDR3 consists of 14 residues.

This clone occurred a few times. The gene calls are TRBV29-1 and TRBJ1-1; no firm D call. Germline V gene sequence: CDR1 SQVTM, CDR2 ANQGSEA. V lost 7 bases, J lost 1 base, and 13 bases lay in between. The CDR3 spans 13 residues. The CDR3 sequence: CSAGSRQNTEAFF. CDR3 DNA: TGCAGCGCTGGTTCCCGGCAGAACACTGAAGCTTTCTTT.

The rearrangement links TRBV5-6 to TRBJ2-7, with 8 bases aligning to TRBD2. Trimming removed 4 bases from V and 4 bases from J; junction bases left unmatched: 7. The germline V gene has CDR1 SGHDT and CDR2 YYEEEE. This CDR3 is 14 amino acids long. The CDR3 DNA is TGTGCCAGCAGCCATTCCGGGACTAGTTACGAGCAGTACTTC. Translation: CASSHSGTSYEQYF.

The chain couples TRBV9 to TRBJ2-3; TRBD1 agrees at 8 bases. The germline gives CDR1 SGDLS, CDR2 YYNGEE. V lost 0 bases to trimming and J lost 6 bases; unmatched junction nucleotides: 6. The CDR3 runs 15 residues. CDR3 sequence (DNA): TGTGCCAGCAGCGTAGGGGCAGGGGGCATTGATACGCAGTATTTT. Residues: CASSVGAGGIDTQYF.

The CDR3 sequence: CSLGRKSNEQFF. The CDR3 coding sequence is TGCAGCTTGGGCAGGAAATCCAATGAGCAGTTCTTC. V is TRBV29-1 and J is TRBJ2-1; D gene uncertain. The CDR3 contains 12 residues. Trimming shortened V by 8 bases and J by 6 bases, and 14 bases separated the two germline ends. Per germline, CDR1 SQVTM and CDR2 ANQGSEA.

A single count supports this clone. V usage is TRBV30 and J usage is TRBJ1-1; 9 bases map to TRBD1. The CDR3 covers 12 residues. Germline V gene lookup returns CDR1 GTSNPN and CDR2 SVGIG (reference sequence). In nucleotides, the CDR3 is TGTGCATGGGACAGGGCGAACACTGAAGCTTTCTTT. This gives the protein CAWDRANTEAFF.

The CDR3 DNA is TGTGCCTGGAGTGCCCGGGACGCAGGGTTAGTATACGAGCAGTACTTC. This codes for CAWSARDAGLVYEQYF. The chain carries TRBV30 and TRBJ2-7; D tentatively reads TRBD1 or TRBD2 (5 bases each). The CDR3 has 16 residues. The ends were cut back, 1 base at V and 4 bases at J, with 20 bases in the middle. Germline lookup yields CDR1 GTSNPN and CDR2 SVGIG (reference sequence).

The chain uses TRBV5-1 and TRBJ2-3; a weak D match, TRBD1 (6 bases). Looked up from germline, CDR1 is SGHRS and CDR2 is YFSETQ. With 0 bases removed from V and 6 bases from J, the gap between germline ends came to 17 bases. There are 16 residues in the CDR3. The CDR3 region is CASSLEVMGAADTQYF. DNA of the CDR3: TGCGCCAGCAGCTTGGAGGTCATGGGGGCGGCGGATACGCAGTATTTT. Full variable domain (missing parts from reference TRBV5-1 and TRBJ2-3): KAGVTQTPRYLIKTRGQQVTLSCSPISGHRSVSWYQQTPGQGLQFLFEYFSETQRNKGNFPGRFSGRQFSNSRSEMNVSTLELGDSALYLCASSLEVMGAADTQYFGPGTRLTVL.

This clone showed up just a few times. The chain joins TRBV5-6 to TRBJ1-1; a weak D match, TRBD1 (6 bases). V lost 6 bases and J lost 14, with 20 bases in between. Per the germline V gene, CDR1 is SGHDT and CDR2 is YYEEEE. The CDR3 sequence is 12 residues long. This CDR3 reads CASNLGPTGLFF. The CDR3, as DNA: TGTGCCAGCAATTTGGGACCTACAGGGCTGTTCTTT.

The chain joins TRBV2 to TRBJ1-5, with D maybe TRBD1 (5 bases). The CDR3 runs to 13 residues. In germline, CDR1 is SNHLY, CDR2 FYNNEI. V was trimmed by 7 bases and J by 4 bases, leaving 11 bases between them. CDR3 residues: CASMGGGNQPQHF. In DNA form, the CDR3 reads TGTGCCAGCATGGGGGGTGGGAATCAGCCCCAGCATTTT.

This clone has only a few counts. The chain recombines TRBV19 with TRBJ2-1; 9 nucleotides match TRBD1. Germline V gene sequence: CDR1 LNHDA, CDR2 SQIVND (reference sequence). Germline trimming cut 7 bases from V and 7 bases from J; bases unmatched to any gene: 2. The CDR3 spans 12 residues. The CDR3 DNA reads TGTGCCAGTACGGACAGGGGAAATGAGCAGTTCTTC. Protein sequence: CASTDRGNEQFF.

Many counts were recorded for this clone. The V call is TRBV10-3, the J call TRBJ1-5; the D is unclear. The CDR3 is made up of 13 amino acids. V gave up 6 bases and J gave up 7 bases, with 13 bases separating them. Germline loops: CDR1 ENHRY, CDR2 SYGVKD. The CDR3 loop reads CAIRAATTQPQHF. The CDR3 region has the DNA TGTGCCATCAGAGCAGCAACCACACAGCCCCAGCATTTT.

The genes are TRBV29-1 and TRBJ2-1; the D is unclear. Trimming pared 3 bases from V and 3 bases from J, leaving 9 bases between. The CDR3 runs 13 residues. In germline, CDR1 is SQVTM, CDR2 ANQGSEA. The CDR3: CSVESASYNEQFF. The CDR3, as DNA: TGCAGCGTTGAGTCGGCTAGCTACAATGAGCAGTTCTTC.

The chain couples TRBV2 to TRBJ2-6; TRBD2 matches 7 bases. The trim removed 4 bases at V and 0 bases at J, leaving 9 bases unmatched. CDR1 SNHLY and CDR2 FYNNEI come from the germline V gene. There are 18 residues in the CDR3. The DNA of the CDR3 is TGTGCCAGCAGTGCATACAGACTAGCTTCCTCTGGGGCCAACGTCCTGACTTTC. Its translation: CASSAYRLASSGANVLTF.

This chain joins TRBV5-4 and TRBJ2-1; 7 nucleotides agree with TRBD2. The J segment lost 1 base and the V segment lost 4 bases, leaving 5 bases of the junction unmatched. CDR1 SGHNT and CDR2 YYREEE come from the germline V gene (reference sequence). The CDR3 is made up of 15 amino acids. The CDR3 sequence is CASSLPGGSYNEQFF. CDR3 bases: TGTGCCAGCAGCCTGCCGGGGGGATCCTACAATGAGCAGTTCTTC.